The present entry profiles one T cell receptor beta chain with its context. Its antigen is still unknown. TCRdb's copy holds only in-frame clones and misses some; the assay was immunoSEQ multiplex PCR. Seen here are fewer than 90,000 clones, over 90% observed once, and the top ten hold 6.2%. Blood was sampled at baseline, cycle 4 day 1, and cycle 7 day 1. The CDR3 is 13 amino acids. The V gene lost 5 bases and the J gene lost 0 bases, with 7 bases spanning the gap. Germline lookup yields CDR1 MGHRA and CDR2 YSYEKL. These data belong to a study of OX40 agonist ivuxolimab in advanced cancers. At the level of the study: People who had prior anti-PD-1, anti-PD-L1 or anti-CTLA-4 therapy could take part, and about 40% had some. Study-wide points: Also showing low normalized T-cell clonal expansion were some of the nonresponders.

The TCR originated in an adult with an advanced solid tumor such as melanoma, head and neck, liver or kidney cancer. Sample: CD4+ or CD8+ T cells sorted from blood, taken in a trial of the OX40 agonist ivuxolimab. This rearrangement joins TRBV4-1 to TRBJ1-2; no definite D call. CDR3 DNA sequence: TGCGCCAGCAGCGCTCCAGCTAACTATGGCTACACCTTC. Translating gives CASSAPANYGYTF.